These T cell receptor beta chains were read from a single sample in a study of cytotoxic CD8 clonotypes in ibrutinib-treated CLL. Clones were read by immunoSEQ multiplex PCR, and TCRdb kept only the in-frame ones, dropping some. The sample contains almost 45,000 clones, about 72% of which appear only once. This sample comprised PBMCs, obtained after 12 months of ibrutinib treatment. These receptors were taken from a human donor with chronic lymphocytic leukemia. Both conserved end residues are part of each CDR3.

j_gene	v_gene	CDR3aa
TRBJ2-1	TRBV30	CAWSVRIDNEQFF
TRBJ1-4	TRBV11-3	CASSLGSEKLFF
TRBJ2-7	TRBV7-9	CASSLPGLPRQYF
TRBJ2-3	TRBV5-1	CASSLEGRVLISTDTQYF
TRBJ1-2	TRBV4-3	CASSPSLSDEGIRGYTF
TRBJ1-1	TRBV7-3	CASSGGQNTEAFF
TRBJ2-2	TRBV4-1	CASSQGGQAGPNTGELFF
TRBJ2-7	TRBV10-1	CASSEQVLSYEQYF
TRBJ2-2	TRBV5-6	CASSLWRRSMNTGELFF
TRBJ2-5	TRBV30	CAWMRRVAETQYF
TRBJ2-2	TRBV19	CASRAGGANTGELFF
TRBJ2-7	TRBV5-1	CASSLAANRLNEQYF
TRBJ1-2	TRBV28	CASTIPGTGYGYTF
TRBJ2-2	TRBV10-1	CASGDGRVTGELFF
TRBJ2-7	TRBV5-4	CASSSMGAGNLYEQYF
TRBJ2-2	TRBV7-7	CASRSAGGANTGELFF
TRBJ2-1	TRBV6-4	CASSDTEGLRGNEQFF
TRBJ2-1	TRBV10-3	CAISESGLAGVEQFF
TRBJ1-1	TRBV15	CATSKGQSEAFF
TRBJ1-1	TRBV5-4	CASSLATGTEAFF
TRBJ2-1	TRBV19	CASSMVTSGRYNEQFF
TRBJ2-7	TRBV20-1	CSAGRYDEQYF
TRBJ2-7	TRBV6-1	CASSERGGPRLLEQYF
TRBJ1-2	TRBV6-5	CASSYFDRSNYGYTF
TRBJ2-3	TRBV30	CAWSVPDTQYF
TRBJ2-7	TRBV29-1	CSVDRVLYEQYF
TRBJ2-7	TRBV7-9	CASSLPDRASYEQYF
TRBJ1-1	TRBV30	CAWSRIGQGADTEAFF
TRBJ2-1	TRBV5-1	CASSVRGAYNEQFF
TRBJ2-2	TRBV5-4	CASSTSDSLTTGELFF
TRBJ2-3	TRBV5-4	CASSSGLAVPGDTQYF
TRBJ2-5	TRBV19	CASSIGSSGVQETQYF
TRBJ2-1	TRBV2	CASSPIDSRSEQFF
TRBJ2-7	TRBV19	CASSPRLAVSSYEQYF
TRBJ2-2	TRBV6-4	CASSEVAGDTGELFF
TRBJ2-5	TRBV5-6	CASSLGPGPETQYF
TRBJ2-5	TRBV28	CASSLRAGQETQYF
TRBJ2-3	TRBV28	CASSSTGTTDTQYF
TRBJ1-2	TRBV2	CASSEAAGGYGYTF
TRBJ2-4	TRBV4-3	CASSQDRGAQNIQYF
TRBJ2-7	TRBV10-3	CAASGEGTYEQYF
TRBJ2-1	TRBV19	CASSIVGGRAHNEQFF
TRBJ2-1	TRBV7-9	CASSSLGSPYNEQFF
TRBJ2-2	TRBV14	CASSQELGNTGELFF
TRBJ2-3	TRBV2	CASSVVESGSSGTQYF
TRBJ2-7	TRBV19	CASSIVARENYEQYF
TRBJ2-7	TRBV6-5	CASSYSVSGIYEQYF
TRBJ2-7	TRBV27	CASSPGLAGVYEQYF
TRBJ2-1	TRBV6-4	CASSFRDYPHNEQFF
TRBJ2-7	TRBV7-2	CASAGTGRSEQYF
TRBJ2-1	TRBV6-4	CASSPGLAANEQFF
TRBJ2-2	TRBV5-8	CASSFGTSPTGELFF
TRBJ1-1	TRBV25-1	CASSESLGLGAEAFF
TRBJ2-3	TRBV23-1	CASSHMQGSTDTQYF
TRBJ1-5	TRBV19	CASSETSGGLQPQHF
TRBJ1-2	TRBV28	CASSSPGTGTYGYTF
TRBJ2-1	TRBV5-1	CASSLLSSGSSYNEQFF